This entry is about one T cell receptor beta chain. It was autoimmune disease history or systemic immunosuppression that excluded patients. Cycle 7 day 1, cycle 4 day 1, and baseline were the timepoints at which blood was sampled. Per the germline V gene, CDR1 is LNHNV and CDR2 is YYDKDF (reference sequence). This CDR3 contains 12 residues. V lost 5 bases, J lost 5 bases, and 8 bases lay in between. The data stem from a study of OX40 agonist ivuxolimab in advanced cancers. Across the study: Patients in dose escalation had liver, melanoma, kidney or head and neck cancers. Prior checkpoint blockade (anti-PD-1, anti-PD-L1 or anti-CTLA-4) was permitted; 40% had it.

Assay used: immunoSEQ multiplex PCR; TCRdb lists only in-frame clones, some missing. The profile shows under 70,000 clones, approximately 90% of them singletons. The V gene is TRBV15, the J gene TRBJ2-3, with D possibly being TRBD2 (5 bases). The TCR sequence derives from an adult with an advanced solid tumor such as melanoma, head and neck, liver or kidney cancer. The source material was CD4+ or CD8+ T cells sorted from blood, sampled in a trial of the OX40 agonist ivuxolimab. The CDR3 DNA sequence: TGTGCCACCAGCCTCCGGGGAGATACGCAGTATTTT. Protein product: CATSLRGDTQYF.